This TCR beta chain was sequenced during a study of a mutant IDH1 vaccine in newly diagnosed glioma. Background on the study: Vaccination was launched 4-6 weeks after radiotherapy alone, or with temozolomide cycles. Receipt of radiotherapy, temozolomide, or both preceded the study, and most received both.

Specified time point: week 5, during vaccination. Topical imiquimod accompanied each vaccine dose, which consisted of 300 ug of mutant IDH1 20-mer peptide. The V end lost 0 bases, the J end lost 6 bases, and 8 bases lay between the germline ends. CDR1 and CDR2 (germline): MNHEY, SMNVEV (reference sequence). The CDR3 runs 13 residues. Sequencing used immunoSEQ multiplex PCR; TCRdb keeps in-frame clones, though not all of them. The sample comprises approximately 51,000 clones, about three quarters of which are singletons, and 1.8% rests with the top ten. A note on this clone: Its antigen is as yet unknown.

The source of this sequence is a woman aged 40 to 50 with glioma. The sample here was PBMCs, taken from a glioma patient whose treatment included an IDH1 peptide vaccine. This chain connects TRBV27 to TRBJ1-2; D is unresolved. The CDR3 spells CASSLSRRNGYTF. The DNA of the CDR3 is TGTGCCAGCAGTTTATCGAGACGAAATGGCTACACCTTC.